Listed below are T cell receptor beta chains from one sample, sequenced in a study of CD8 T cells in ankylosing spondylitis. TCRdb re-called the 5' RACE reads through MiXCR, storing one row per CDR3 protein. This sample has under 950,000 distinct CDR3 sequences; around 17% occur once, and the top ten carry over 15%. The sample taken for sequencing was blood, either unsorted or a sorted T cell fraction (not recorded which). These receptors were obtained from a male donor with ankylosing spondylitis. Each CDR3 is given with its conserved first and last residue. Rows give clone size only sometimes, using once, few, many, or a class for an expanded clone.

v_call,clone_size,j_call,cdr3_aa
TRBV5-4,NA,TRBJ2-3,CASSSTAGGLHLGTDTQYF
TRBV5-5,NA,TRBJ2-6,CASSDKGWAAGANVLTF
TRBV28,NA,TRBJ1-2,CASAGQVPLYGYTF
TRBV4-1,NA,TRBJ1-5,CASRRGGDSNQPQHF
TRBV6-1,few,TRBJ1-1,CASSELGAPTEAFF
TRBV11-2,few,TRBJ1-1,CASSADRREAFF
TRBV4-1,NA,TRBJ2-2,CASSQVGVLPTGELFF
TRBV2,NA,TRBJ2-7,CASKPGSSYEQYF
TRBV29-1,NA,TRBJ2-2,CSVVTRLNTGELFF
TRBV6-5,NA,TRBJ2-7,CASSYMGEQYF
TRBV6-2/TRBV6-3,few,TRBJ2-3,CASSPKARTSGETARLTDTQYF
TRBV3-1,few,TRBJ2-1,CASSQDREQFF
TRBV6-1,NA,TRBJ2-1,CASRGTGIYNEQFF
TRBV12-3/TRBV12-4,few,TRBJ1-5,CASGSGIGNQPQHF
TRBV27,few,TRBJ2-5,CASSRPNQETQYF
TRBV30,once,TRBJ2-7,CAWSVIGNGLLEQYF
TRBV29-1,many,TRBJ2-2,CGGTALYTGELFF
TRBV6-5,few,TRBJ1-1,CASSYEGVANTEAFF
TRBV20-1,few,TRBJ2-3,CSARALAGASSSTDTQYF
TRBV5-5,few,TRBJ1-5,CASSLTGLQPQHF
TRBV29-1,NA,TRBJ1-2,CSVEGGRVGGYTF
TRBV7-2,few,TRBJ2-2,CASRPGTENTGELFF